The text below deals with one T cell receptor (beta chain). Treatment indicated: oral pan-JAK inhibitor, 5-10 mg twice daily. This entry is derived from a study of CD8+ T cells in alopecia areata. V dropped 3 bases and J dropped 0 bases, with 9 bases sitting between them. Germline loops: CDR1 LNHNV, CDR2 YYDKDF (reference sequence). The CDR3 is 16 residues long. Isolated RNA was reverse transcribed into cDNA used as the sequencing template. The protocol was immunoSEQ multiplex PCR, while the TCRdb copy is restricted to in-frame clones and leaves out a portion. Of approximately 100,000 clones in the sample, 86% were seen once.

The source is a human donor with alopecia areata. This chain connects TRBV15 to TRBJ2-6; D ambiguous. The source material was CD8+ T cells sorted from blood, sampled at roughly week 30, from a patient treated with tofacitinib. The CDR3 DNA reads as TGTGCCACCAGCAGGGAAGGTGACTCTGGGGCCAACGTCCTGACTTTC. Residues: CATSREGDSGANVLTF.